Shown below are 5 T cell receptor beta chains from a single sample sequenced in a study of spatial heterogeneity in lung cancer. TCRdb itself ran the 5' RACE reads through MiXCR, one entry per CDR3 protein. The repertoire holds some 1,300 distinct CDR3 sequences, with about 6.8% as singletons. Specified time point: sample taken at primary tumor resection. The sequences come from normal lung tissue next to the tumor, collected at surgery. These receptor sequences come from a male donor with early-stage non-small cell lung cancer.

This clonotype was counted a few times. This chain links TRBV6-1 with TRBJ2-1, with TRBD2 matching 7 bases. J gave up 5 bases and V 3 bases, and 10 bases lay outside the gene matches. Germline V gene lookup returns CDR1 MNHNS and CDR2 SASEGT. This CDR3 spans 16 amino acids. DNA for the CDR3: TGTGCCAGCAGTGAGCAGGCAGGGAGGGGAGACAATGAGCAGTTCTTC. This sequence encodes CASSEQAGRGDNEQFF.

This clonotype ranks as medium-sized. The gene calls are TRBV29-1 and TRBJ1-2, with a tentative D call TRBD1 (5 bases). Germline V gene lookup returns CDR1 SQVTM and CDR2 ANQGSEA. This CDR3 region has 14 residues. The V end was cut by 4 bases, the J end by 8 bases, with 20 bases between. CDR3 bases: TGCAGCGTTGCGGGCAGGGCGCGGGTGCGAGGCTACACCTTC. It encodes CSVAGRARVRGYTF.

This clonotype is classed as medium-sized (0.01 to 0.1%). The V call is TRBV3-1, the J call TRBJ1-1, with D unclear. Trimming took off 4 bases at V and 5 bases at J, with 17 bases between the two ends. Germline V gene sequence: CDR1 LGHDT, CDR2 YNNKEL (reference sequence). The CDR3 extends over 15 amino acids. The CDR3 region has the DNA TGTGCCAGCAGCCCCTTGGGGAGCGAATCAACTGAAGCTTTCTTT. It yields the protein CASSPLGSESTEAFF.

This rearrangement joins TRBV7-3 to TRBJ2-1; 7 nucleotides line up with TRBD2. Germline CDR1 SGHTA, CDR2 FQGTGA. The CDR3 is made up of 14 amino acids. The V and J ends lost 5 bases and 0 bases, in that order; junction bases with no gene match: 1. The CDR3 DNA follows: TGTGCCAGCAGCCCTAGCGGCTCCTACAATGAGCAGTTCTTC. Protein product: CASSPSGSYNEQFF.

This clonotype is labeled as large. CDR3 coding DNA: TGTGCCAGCAGCGGGGTGGACAGGGCTATATCACCCCTCCACTTT. This gives the protein CASSGVDRAISPLHF. The chain links TRBV13 to TRBJ1-6, with 8 bases fitting TRBD1. The V segment lost 5 bases and the J segment 10 bases; nucleotides outside the gene matches: 10. Germline assignment: CDR1 PRHDT and CDR2 FYEKMQ (reference sequence). The CDR3 length is 15 residues.